Listed here are 16 T cell receptor beta chains from one sample, sequenced in a study of T cell repertoires in cytomegalovirus infection (dated by TCRdb to between 2018 and 2020). The sequencer was an Illumina HiSeq 1500. TCRdb cleaned the public reads at Q25 with fastp, built clones with MiXCR and kept in-frame beta chains. For every CDR3 protein sequence, its rows merge into one entry that carries the most common genes and DNA. The sample includes around 450,000 distinct CDR3 sequences, with about 11% observed a single time. The ten top clones hold roughly 10% of the sample. The source material was PBMCs. The source is a human donor in good health (CMV status not recorded). Some clones in this sample may be carry-over from other donors' samples.

The chain is built from TRBV28 and TRBJ2-7; 9 bases line up with TRBD2. In germline, CDR1 is MDHEN, CDR2 SYDVKM. With 5 bases clipped from V and 2 bases from J, the junction kept 13 bases outside the gene matches. The CDR3 spans 17 residues. This chain's CDR3 is CASSLLAGALPTYEQYF. The CDR3 DNA reads as TGTGCCAGCAGTCTCTTAGCGGGAGCCCTTCCAACCTACGAGCAGTACTTC.

At least ten counts were recorded for this clonotype. This chain links TRBV5-6 with TRBJ2-7; TRBD2 is a possible D gene (6 bases). V lost 1 base to trimming and J lost 2 bases, with 13 bases between them. CDR3 length equals 15 residues. CDR1 is SGHDT and CDR2 is YYEEEE in the germline V gene. The CDR3 loop reads CASSLSGDLAYEQYF. The CDR3 nucleotides read TGTGCCAGCAGCTTGTCGGGGGACTTGGCCTACGAGCAGTACTTC.

The table lists this clonotype with many counts. The chain joins TRBV2 to TRBJ1-3, with 7 nucleotides matching TRBD1. The CDR3 contains 14 residues. In germline, CDR1 is SNHLY, CDR2 FYNNEI. The V gene end was trimmed by 6 bases and the J gene end by 5 bases; junction bases not matched to a gene: 7. The DNA of the CDR3 is TGTGCCAGCAGGACCTACAGGGGTAGAAACACCATATATTTT. Protein sequence: CASRTYRGRNTIYF.

The table lists this clonotype with many counts. This chain uses TRBV20-1 with TRBJ2-5; tentatively, D is TRBD1 (6 bases). CDR1 DFQATT and CDR2 SNEGSKA come from the germline V gene (reference sequence). Trimming took 4 bases from V and 4 from J, leaving 19 bases between them. This CDR3 region has 15 residues. CDR3 region: CSANPGESPPETQYF. The CDR3 region has the DNA TGCAGTGCTAACCCAGGGGAATCGCCACCAGAGACCCAGTACTTC.

In this sample, this clonotype turned up many times. This chain links TRBV6-6 with TRBJ2-3; 7 positions agree with TRBD2. Trimming cost V 0 bases and J 0 bases; bases outside gene matches: 3. This CDR3 is 16 amino acids long. The V gene's germline CDR1 is MNHNY and CDR2 SVGAGI (reference sequence). CDR3 coding DNA: TGTGCCAGCAGTTACTCGTTGCGGGGGAGCACAGATACGCAGTATTTT. Protein product: CASSYSLRGSTDTQYF.

This clonotype has at least ten counts. The CDR3 protein is CASRRRDGRLNTEAFF. The CDR3, as DNA: TGTGCCAGTAGGAGACGGGACGGACGATTGAACACTGAAGCTTTCTTT. The chain employs TRBV19 and TRBJ1-1; weak D call: TRBD1 (5 bases). The germline V and J ends were trimmed by 6 bases and 0 bases, with 17 bases remaining between them. Germline values: CDR1 LNHDA, CDR2 SQIVND (reference sequence). The CDR3 is 16 residues long.

The chain has TRBV30 and TRBJ2-6; D might be TRBD1 (5 bases). The germline CDR1 and CDR2 sequences are GTSNPN and SVGIG (reference sequence). Trimming left V 3 bases short and J 8 bases short, with 11 bases between. The CDR3 spans 13 residues. CDR3 protein: CAWSVTATNVLTF. CDR3 sequence (DNA): TGTGCCTGGAGCGTGACAGCGACCAACGTCCTGACTTTC.

The table lists this clonotype with a few counts. This chain uses TRBV2 with TRBJ2-7; TRBD1 matches 10 bases. This CDR3 spans 14 amino acids. The V gene's germline CDR1 is SNHLY and CDR2 FYNNEI. Losses at the gene ends were 6 bases for V and 2 bases for J; bases not matched to a gene: 4. The CDR3 loop is CASRPTGGTYEQYF. The CDR3 nucleotides are TGTGCCAGCAGACCGACAGGGGGCACCTACGAGCAGTACTTC.

This clonotype came up many times. This chain uses TRBV12-3 or TRBV12-4 with TRBJ1-1; D is uncertain. The length of the CDR3 is 14 residues. Trimming stripped 3 bases from V and 3 bases from J, with 11 bases between. DNA for the CDR3: TGTGCCAGCAGTTTCACAAATATCGACACTGAAGCTTTCTTT. It yields the protein CASSFTNIDTEAFF.

The rearrangement joins TRBV6-5 to TRBJ2-7; 10 nucleotides match TRBD1. This CDR3 is 14 amino acids long. Trimming removed 4 bases from V and 5 bases from J; junction bases left unmatched: 5. Germline CDR1 and CDR2: MNHEY and SVGAGI. In nucleotides, the CDR3 is TGTGCCAGCAGTTTGACAGGGGGCGCGGACGAGCAGTACTTC. This codes for CASSLTGGADEQYF.

This clonotype was found many times. V and J are TRBV19 and TRBJ2-5; D is ambiguous. Germline CDR1 is LNHDA and CDR2 is SQIVND (reference sequence). The V end was cut by 3 bases, the J end by 4 bases, with 6 bases between. The CDR3 is 12 amino acids. As DNA, the CDR3 is TGTGCCAGTAGTATCGCGTCAGAGACCCAGTACTTC. Translated: CASSIASETQYF.

This clonotype was detected ten times or more. The chain recombines TRBV7-3 with TRBJ2-3; no firm D call. The length of the CDR3 is 14 residues. CDR1 and CDR2 from the germline V gene are SGHTA and FQGTGA. Trimming took off 5 bases at V and 0 bases at J, with 9 bases between the two ends. CDR3 sequence: CASSVTGSTDTQYF. The CDR3 DNA sequence: TGTGCCAGCAGCGTGACTGGGAGCACAGATACGCAGTATTTT.

At least ten counts were recorded for this clonotype. CDR3 DNA sequence: TGTGCCAGCAGTTACCGAAGTAGCAATCAGCCCCAGCATTTT. Residues: CASSYRSSNQPQHF. The rearrangement uses TRBV6-6 and TRBJ1-5; D uncertain. V was cut by 2 bases and J by 0 bases, with 5 bases left in between. CDR3 length equals 14 residues. The germline V gene has CDR1 MNHNY and CDR2 SVGAGI (reference sequence).

This clonotype was counted ten times or more. V is TRBV4-2 and J is TRBJ2-1; 15 nucleotides line up with TRBD2. The CDR3 extends over 17 amino acids. The V gene's germline CDR1 is LGHNA and CDR2 YNFKEQ. V was clipped by 4 bases and J by 5 bases; unmatched bases: 6. CDR3 loop: CASSLGTSGGSNNEQFF. The DNA of the CDR3 is TGTGCCAGCAGCCTAGGGACTAGCGGGGGGTCCAACAATGAGCAGTTCTTC.

This clonotype was seen at least ten times. J is TRBJ2-3 and V is TRBV6-6, with TRBD1 matching over 7 bases. This CDR3 is built from 16 residues. Germline CDR1 reads MNHNY; CDR2 reads SVGAGI (reference sequence). With 6 bases clipped from V and 2 bases from J, the junction kept 11 bases outside the gene matches. The CDR3 DNA reads TGTGCCAGCAGCCGAGCTAGGACAGGTTACACAGATACGCAGTATTTT. Amino acids: CASSRARTGYTDTQYF.

This clonotype occurred many times. The chain recombines TRBV7-2 with TRBJ2-1, with 13 bases lining up with TRBD2. This CDR3 comprises 14 residues. Per the germline V gene, CDR1 is SGHTA and CDR2 is FQGNSA. The CDR3 sequence is CATRWTSGSDEQFF. In nucleotides, the CDR3 is TGTGCAACTCGTTGGACTAGCGGGAGTGATGAGCAGTTCTTC.